This T cell receptor beta chain is drawn from a study of blood T cell repertoires in COVID-19. TCRdb's copy holds only in-frame clones and misses some; the assay was immunoSEQ multiplex PCR. The repertoire holds around 150,000 clones, with 92% as singletons. This CDR3 region has 14 residues. V shed 2 bases and J shed 8 bases, with 15 bases lying between them. The germline V gene encodes CDR1 MNHEY and CDR2 SVGEGT. The chain combines TRBV6-2 or TRBV6-3 with TRBJ1-2, with D uncertain. This TCR derives from a man aged 30 to 39 with COVID-19, enrolled during active disease. Sequenced input: peripheral blood. The CDR3 nucleotides are TGTGCCAGCAGTTACCCCTTGGAGTGGCTAGGCTACACCTTC. It yields the protein CASSYPLEWLGYTF.